The source of this T cell receptor beta chain is a study of neurological immune-mediated disorders. This CDR3 has 14 amino acids. Unmatched junction bases numbered 16, after V lost 5 bases and J lost 11 bases. The V gene's germline CDR1 is DFQATT and CDR2 SNEGSKA (reference sequence). This clonotype has at least ten counts. The authors produced cDNA by 5'RACE using 10-nucleotide random UMIs. TCRdb recomputed calls from the 5' RACE reads with MiXCR, one row per CDR3 protein. The table includes about 74,000 distinct CDR3 sequences, less than 5.5% detected once. This chain joins TRBV20-1 and TRBJ1-1; TRBD1 matches at 8 bases. Sequencing used PBMCs. The source of this sequence is a man younger than 30 with multiple sclerosis. The CDR3 DNA sequence: TGCAGTGCTGGGAGGGACTCAGGGGGCTTGGATGCTTTCTTT. This translates into CSAGRDSGGLDAFF.